The T cell receptor beta chain under discussion was sequenced for a study of cytomegalovirus exposure and HLA in healthy donors. Study-level findings and limits: From TCR beta sequences, most subjects' HLA-A and HLA-B alleles were reportedly predicted accurately. Specificity for CMV antigens was confirmed in vitro for a few of the CMV-associated chains.

Likely unrecorded immune exposures existed in these nominally healthy donors. PCR used 60 Vbeta primers and 13 Jbeta primers. TCRdb's copy holds only in-frame clones and misses some; the assay was immunoSEQ multiplex PCR. The sample carries 70,000 to 95,000 clones, 80% recorded once. The CDR3 is 15 residues long. Germline CDR1 and CDR2: MNHEY and SVGAGI. Trimming removed 8 bases at V and 6 bases at J, with 17 bases between. As for this clone: Its antigen is undetermined.

The chain uses TRBV6-5 and TRBJ1-6; possibly TRBD1 for D (6 bases). This TCR came from a male donor in good health and CMV-seronegative. Sample: PBMCs. The CDR3, as DNA: TGTGCCAGCCGAATAGGACAGCTTCTTAATTCACCCCTCCACTTT. This sequence encodes CASRIGQLLNSPLHF.